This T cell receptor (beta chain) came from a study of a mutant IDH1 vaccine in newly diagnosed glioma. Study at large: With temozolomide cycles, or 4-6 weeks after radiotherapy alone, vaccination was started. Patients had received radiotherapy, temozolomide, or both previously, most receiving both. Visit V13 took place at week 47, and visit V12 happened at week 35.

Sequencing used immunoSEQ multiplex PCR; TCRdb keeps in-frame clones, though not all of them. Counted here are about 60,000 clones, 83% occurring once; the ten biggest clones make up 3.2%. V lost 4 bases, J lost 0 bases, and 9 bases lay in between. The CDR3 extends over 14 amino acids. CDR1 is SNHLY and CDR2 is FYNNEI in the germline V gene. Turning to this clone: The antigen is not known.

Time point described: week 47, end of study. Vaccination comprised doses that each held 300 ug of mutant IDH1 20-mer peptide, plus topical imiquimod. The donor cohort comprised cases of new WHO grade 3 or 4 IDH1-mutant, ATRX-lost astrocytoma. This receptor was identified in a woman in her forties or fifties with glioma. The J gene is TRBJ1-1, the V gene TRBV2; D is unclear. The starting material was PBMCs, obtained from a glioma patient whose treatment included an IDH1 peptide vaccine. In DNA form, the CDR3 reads TGTGCCAGCAGTGCTGTAACAATGAACACTGAAGCTTTCTTT. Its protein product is CASSAVTMNTEAFF.